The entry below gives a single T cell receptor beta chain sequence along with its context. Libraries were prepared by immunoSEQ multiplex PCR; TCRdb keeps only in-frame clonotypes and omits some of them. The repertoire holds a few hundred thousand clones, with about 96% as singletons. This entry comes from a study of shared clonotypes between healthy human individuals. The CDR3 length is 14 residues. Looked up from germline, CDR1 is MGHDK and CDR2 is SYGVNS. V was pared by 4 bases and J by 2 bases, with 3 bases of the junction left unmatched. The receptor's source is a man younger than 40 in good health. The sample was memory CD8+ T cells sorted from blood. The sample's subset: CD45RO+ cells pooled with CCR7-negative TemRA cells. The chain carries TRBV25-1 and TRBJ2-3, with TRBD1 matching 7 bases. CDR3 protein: CASSGGQFTDTQYF. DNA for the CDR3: TGTGCCAGCAGTGGGGGACAGTTCACAGATACGCAGTATTTT.